Included here is one TCR beta chain sequence, with context. Participant-given clinical history determined each cohort assignment. Donors in Cohort 3 who had recovered were those with two negative PCRs, healthcare professional clearance, or resolution of their symptoms. V shed 2 bases and J 5 bases; nucleotides not matched to a gene: 7. The CDR3 sequence is 15 residues long. Germline CDR1 is SGDLS and CDR2 is YYNGEE. These data come from a study of blood T cell repertoires in COVID-19. Assay: immunoSEQ multiplex PCR; the TCRdb copy retains only in-frame clones and omits some. The data show about 300,000 clones, around 84% seen once.

The origin of this receptor is a woman aged 18-29 years who had recovered from COVID-19. The specimen sequenced was PBMCs or T cells enriched from blood (not recorded which). The chain is built from TRBV9 and TRBJ2-1; TRBD1 agrees at 7 bases. CDR3 nucleotides: TGTGCCAGCAGCGTCACCGGGACAGAACACAATGAGCAGTTCTTC. Residues: CASSVTGTEHNEQFF. The variable domain in full, completed from reference TRBV9 and TRBJ2-1, reads DSGVTQTPKHLITATGQRVTLRCSPRSGDLSVYWYQQSLDQGLQFLIQYYNGEERAKGNILERFSAQQFPDLHSELNLSSLELGDSALYFCASSVTGTEHNEQFFGPGTRLTVL.